This is a list of T cell receptor beta chains from one sample in a study of cytomegalovirus exposure and HLA in healthy donors. The assay was immunoSEQ multiplex PCR, and TCRdb's table has in-frame clones only and misses some. This sample has 200,000 to 250,000 clones, with roughly 82% found just once. Sequencing input: PBMCs. The source of these receptors is a woman between 40 and 55 years old in good health and CMV-seropositive. The CDR3 runs from the conserved cysteine through the conserved F or W. Each record gives: J gene, V gene, clone size, D gene, CDR3 DNA, CDR3 protein. The D gene is left open where the match is weak. Clone size is not always given. Where it is, it says once, few, many or a class for expanded clones.

>TRBJ2-6|TRBV4-3|.|TRBD1
TGCGCCAGCAGCCTAAGTCTAATCGACAGGGGCAAAGATGGGGCCAACGTCCTGACTTTC
CASSLSLIDRGKDGANVLTF
>TRBJ2-7|TRBV4-2|.|TRBD2
TGTGCCAGCAGCCAAGGGGGGGAGGGGCGGGAGGCGGACTACGAGCAGTACTTC
CASSQGGEGREADYEQYF
>TRBJ1-6|TRBV21-1|once|.
TGTGCCAGCAGCGCTCGGACAGGGCTTAATTCACCCCTCCACTTT
CASSARTGLNSPLHF
>TRBJ1-3|TRBV5-3|.|.
TGTGCCAGAAGCTTGAGCCTGGGCAGAGCTTACTCTGGAAACACCATATATTTT
CARSLSLGRAYSGNTIYF
>TRBJ2-7|TRBV4-1|few|.
TGCGCCAGCAGCCAAGATCGTTTGAGGGAGAGTCGCCTAAGGTACGAGCAGTACTTC
CASSQDRLRESRLRYEQYF
>TRBJ1-5|TRBV25-1|few|.
TGTGCCAGCAGTGAAGGGGTTGGGGGGAGCAATCAGCCCCAGCATTTT
CASSEGVGGSNQPQHF
>TRBJ1-1|TRBV6-5|.|TRBD1
TGTGCCAGCAGTTTCGGGACAGGGGTGAACACTGAAGCTTTCTTT
CASSFGTGVNTEAFF
>TRBJ2-2|TRBV6-1|.|.
TGTGCCAGCAGTGAATCAGGTTTTCCCGGGGAGCTGTTTTTT
CASSESGFPGELFF
>TRBJ2-5|TRBV18|few|.
TGTGCCAGCTCACCACTTCTCGAGGGGACCCAGTACTTC
CASSPLLEGTQYF
>TRBJ1-3|TRBV5-1|.|.
TGCGCCAGCAGCTTGGGGACAGAACGAAACACCATATATTTT
CASSLGTERNTIYF
>TRBJ1-6|TRBV7-9|.|.
TGTTCCAGCAGCTCGGGAGTAGAGGGTTCACCCCTCCACTTT
CSSSSGVEGSPLHF
>TRBJ2-4|TRBV15|.|.
TGTGCCACCGCCAGAACAGGTGCCTTAGCCAAAAACATTCAGTACTTC
CATARTGALAKNIQYF
>TRBJ2-7|TRBV10-3|.|.
TGTGCCACCAACCCGGACAGTTCCTACGAGCAGTACTTC
CATNPDSSYEQYF
>TRBJ1-3|TRBV5-1|.|TRBD1
TGCGCCAGCAGCCCGACAGGGGCTCGCGACACCATATATTTT
CASSPTGARDTIYF
>TRBJ2-7|TRBV6-1|.|TRBD1
TGTGCCAGCATCTATGGACAGGGTAGGACCTACGAGCAGTACTTC
CASIYGQGRTYEQYF
>TRBJ1-1|TRBV19|.|.
TGTGCCAGTACGGAAGGGGGATACTGGTACACTGAAGCTTTCTTT
CASTEGGYWYTEAFF
>TRBJ1-1|TRBV27|.|.
TGTGCCAGCAGTTTTTCGGGGGCTGAAGCTTTCTTT
CASSFSGAEAFF